Shown below are 5 T cell receptor beta chains from a single sample sequenced in a study of T cell responses to AZD1222 COVID-19 vaccine. Clones were sequenced by immunoSEQ multiplex PCR, and TCRdb holds only the in-frame ones, with some missing. There are around 94,000 clones in the sample; about 89% occur only once, and roughly 3.5% lies in the top ten. Sequencing used peripheral blood, obtained on day 0 of AZD1222 vaccination. These receptor sequences come from an adult in good health.

The CDR3 DNA is TGTGCCAGCAGCCCTCGGGGCAGGGCCGAGCAGTACTTC. It yields the protein CASSPRGRAEQYF. The V gene is TRBV21-1, the J gene TRBJ2-7. TRBV21-1 is designated a pseudogene. The length of the CDR3 is 13 residues.

CDR3 residues: CASSYLAGPSSTDTQYF. The CDR3 bases are TGCGCCAGCAGCTACCTAGCGGGGCCGTCTAGCACAGATACGCAGTATTTT. The chain joins TRBV5-1 to TRBJ2-3, with TRBD2 matching over 9 bases. The V segment lost 3 bases and the J segment 0 bases; nucleotides outside the gene matches: 8. Germline CDR1 reads SGHRS; CDR2 reads YFSETQ. This CDR3 spans 17 amino acids.

The chain uses TRBV28 and TRBJ1-1; D ambiguous. V lost 2 bases, J lost 4 bases, and 11 bases lay in between. The length of the CDR3 is 14 residues. In germline, CDR1 is MDHEN, CDR2 SYDVKM. The CDR3 sequence: CASSLRPMGTEAFF. The CDR3 bases are TGTGCCAGCAGTTTACGGCCCATGGGCACTGAAGCTTTCTTT.

This clone was detected once. The gene calls are TRBV5-4 and TRBJ1-2; perhaps TRBD1 as D (6 bases). Between the trimmed V and J ends, which lost 4 bases and 4 bases, there was a span of 17 bases. The CDR3 runs to 15 residues. CDR1 is SGHNT, CDR2 YYREEE, per germline (reference sequence). CDR3 nucleotide sequence: TGTGCCAGCAGCCCAGTAAGGGGGGGGATCTATGGCTACACCTTC. Residues: CASSPVRGGIYGYTF.

The J gene is TRBJ1-6, the V gene TRBV30; no firm D call. The CDR3 contains 17 residues. The germline gives CDR1 GTSNPN, CDR2 SVGIG (reference sequence). V lost 3 bases, J lost 0 bases, and 15 bases lay in between. Written as DNA, the CDR3 is TGTGCCTGGAGGGCGGAGGCAGCAAGCTCCTATAATTCACCCCTCCACTTT. Protein product: CAWRAEAASSYNSPLHF.